This T cell receptor beta chain was obtained from a study of T cells in Graves' hyperthyroidism and ophthalmopathy. Study-wide context: Blood was drawn when the patient was first diagnosed and still untreated.

Uncontrolled infection, other autoimmune disease, pregnancy or lactation excluded patients. Based on clinical symptoms, serum thyroxine and TRAb, thyroid ultrasound and orbital computed tomography, diagnoses were reached. For this clonotype: Antigen: not known.

Study-wide results and limits: Model-based prediction identified ophthalmopathy a median 6.5 months prior to its onset.

V lost 5 bases and J lost 4, with 15 bases in between. Germline-derived CDR1 and CDR2 are SGDLS and YYNGEE. The CDR3 length is 14 residues. TCR beta CDR3 region amplification was performed from RNA transcripts. The study used the HTBI primer set for a first-round RT-PCR of the TCR CDR3. Using its own MiXCR run on the multiplex PCR reads, TCRdb lists one record per CDR3 protein. The sample yields around 500,000 distinct CDR3 sequences, 22% seen once. The receptor's source is a woman in her 70s with Graves' ophthalmopathy. The chain uses TRBV9 and TRBJ1-2; TRBD1 is a possible D gene (6 bases). The source material was blood. DNA of the CDR3: TGTGCCAGCAGTCGAATACAGGGACCCTATGGCTACACCTTC. It is translated as CASSRIQGPYGYTF. Using reference TRBV9 and TRBJ1-2 for the parts outside the CDR3, the full variable domain is DSGVTQTPKHLITATGQRVTLRCSPRSGDLSVYWYQQSLDQGLQFLIQYYNGEERAKGNILERFSAQQFPDLHSELNLSSLELGDSALYFCASSRIQGPYGYTFGSGTRLTVV.